This is a list of T cell receptor beta chains from one sample in a study of control samples from healthy donors and cancer patients. TCRdb's copy holds only in-frame clones and misses some; the assay was immunoSEQ multiplex PCR. The data show 150,000 or so clones, roughly 90% seen once. Material for sequencing was blood. Receptors originate from a man in his forties or fifties in good health. The CDR3 runs from the conserved cysteine through the conserved F or W. A D gene is named only where the DNA matches it firmly. Size is omitted from some rows. Given values are once, few, many or a class for expanded clones.

v_gene: TRBV6-5
abundance: .
d_gene: .
j_gene: TRBJ1-2
CDR3nt: TGTGCCAGCAGTTACTCGAGGCAGTATTATGGCTACACCTTC
CDR3aa: CASSYSRQYYGYTF

v_gene: TRBV6-5
abundance: once
d_gene: .
j_gene: TRBJ1-1
CDR3nt: TGTGCCAGCAGTTACAAGGGCGGAGAAACTGAAGCTTTCTTT
CDR3aa: CASSYKGGETEAFF

v_gene: TRBV2
abundance: .
d_gene: .
j_gene: TRBJ1-4
CDR3nt: TGTGCCAGCAGTGAAATGAGGGCAGGGGTTTTT
CDR3aa: CASSEMRAGVF

v_gene: TRBV2
abundance: few
d_gene: .
j_gene: TRBJ1-5
CDR3nt: TGTGCCAGCAGTGTTAATCAGCCCCAGCATTTT
CDR3aa: CASSVNQPQHF

v_gene: TRBV28
abundance: .
d_gene: TRBD2
j_gene: TRBJ2-7
CDR3nt: TGTGCCAGCAGCGGGACTAGCGGGGGCCCACTGGGGTGGCAGTACTTC
CDR3aa: CASSGTSGGPLGWQYF

v_gene: TRBV5-1
abundance: .
d_gene: TRBD2
j_gene: TRBJ2-1
CDR3nt: TGCGCCAGCAGCGATGGACTAGCGTCCTACAATGAGCAGTTCTTC
CDR3aa: CASSDGLASYNEQFF

v_gene: TRBV6-5
abundance: .
d_gene: .
j_gene: TRBJ2-1
CDR3nt: TGTGCCAGCAGTTACGGGCGCGCCCTAAGGGGAAATGAGCAGTTCTTC
CDR3aa: CASSYGRALRGNEQFF

v_gene: TRBV6-5
abundance: .
d_gene: .
j_gene: TRBJ1-1
CDR3nt: TGTGCCAGCAGTTTCGACTCGGGTGAAGCTTTCTTT
CDR3aa: CASSFDSGEAFF

v_gene: TRBV2
abundance: .
d_gene: TRBD2
j_gene: TRBJ2-7
CDR3nt: TGTGCCAGCATGCGGGGGACTTACGAGCAGTACTTC
CDR3aa: CASMRGTYEQYF

v_gene: TRBV5-1
abundance: .
d_gene: .
j_gene: TRBJ2-5
CDR3nt: TGCGCCAGCAGCCGCCAGGGGGAGGGGACCCAGTACTTC
CDR3aa: CASSRQGEGTQYF

v_gene: TRBV3-1/TRBV3-2
abundance: .
d_gene: .
j_gene: TRBJ2-5
CDR3nt: TGTGCCAGCAGCCAGGGACTACAGGGCTACGAGACCCAGTACTTC
CDR3aa: CASSQGLQGYETQYF

v_gene: TRBV29-1
abundance: .
d_gene: .
j_gene: TRBJ2-5
CDR3nt: TGCAGCGTTGCTGGACGGGAGACCCAGTACTTC
CDR3aa: CSVAGRETQYF

v_gene: TRBV2
abundance: .
d_gene: .
j_gene: TRBJ1-4
CDR3nt: TGTGCCAGCAGCGCCCGGGGACTTGGGGAAAAACTGTTTTTT
CDR3aa: CASSARGLGEKLFF

v_gene: TRBV4-1
abundance: .
d_gene: .
j_gene: TRBJ1-2
CDR3nt: TGCGCCAGCAGCCAAGGTCACGGCGGGTTAGGCTACACCTTC
CDR3aa: CASSQGHGGLGYTF

v_gene: TRBV6-4
abundance: .
d_gene: TRBD1
j_gene: TRBJ2-3
CDR3nt: TGTGCCAGCAGTGACTCCGCCGGGACAGGGTCAGATACGCAGTATTTT
CDR3aa: CASSDSAGTGSDTQYF

v_gene: TRBV5-1
abundance: once
d_gene: TRBD1
j_gene: TRBJ2-5
CDR3nt: TGCGCCAGCAGCTTGGCCCCCTCAGGGGGCACAGAGACCCAGTACTTC
CDR3aa: CASSLAPSGGTETQYF